This entry is about one TCR beta chain. A few counts support this clonotype. Its recognized antigen is unknown. Base qualities are missing; no much larger clone stands one base away. This specimen's time point label, interpreted: newly diagnosed GD, antithyroid drugs for less than 3 months. For both TCR sequencing and RNA sequencing, RNA was extracted from PBMCs in TRIzol. The diagnosis of Graves' disease was made according to American Thyroid Association guidelines. Patients for the study were recruited at an endocrinology department in Xi'an, China. Each patient gave 7 to 9.5 milliliters of peripheral blood, collected in an EDTA anticoagulant tube. Ficoll Paque Plus density gradient separation was used to isolate PBMCs, and no further T cell sorting was done. An Agilent 2100 Bioanalyzer and agarose gel were used to check RNA quality, and a NanoDrop 2000 was used to measure RNA concentration. This entry is derived from a study of regulatory T cells in long-lasting Graves disease (dated by TCRdb to the early 2020s). About the full investigation: In the newly diagnosed Graves' disease group, patients had been taking antithyroid drugs for less than 3 months. Persistent Graves' disease patients were compared with newly diagnosed Graves' disease patients by peripheral blood TCR sequencing and RNA sequencing. The study took place in China and was registered as a clinical trial. A total of some 35 samples underwent TCR sequencing, from about 13 patients with persistent Graves' disease and 20 or so patients with newly diagnosed Graves' disease. Results the study describes overall, beyond this receptor: TRBV28, TRBJ1-2 and TRBJ2-5 were preferentially used in persistent disease, while TRBV20-1 and TRBJ2-1 were favored in newly diagnosed disease. A larger number of public clonotypes was shared among persistent patients (around 2,500) than among newly diagnosed patients (around 970). Sequencing and analysis were restricted to the TCR beta chain. The study examined only peripheral blood because the primary lesion, thyroid tissue, could not be accessed. As a limitation, the authors acknowledged that the small sample size may reduce accuracy. Compared with newly diagnosed patients, persistent Graves' disease patients had lower TCR Shannon entropy and fewer highly expanded clones, which suggests clonal expansion.

The library came from multiplex PCR. Sequencing relied on an Illumina HiSeq 4000. To build TCR beta libraries, CDR3 regions were amplified by Arm-PCR using iRepertoire HTBI primers. PCR products were gel purified before sequencing. In the authors' own workflow: Gene usage analysis of CDR3 amino acid clonotypes used the 60 to 80 TRBV and about 15 TRBJ segments found across samples. COPE and FqMerger were used to merge the filtered high-quality paired reads into contigs. BLAST was used to align contigs to IMGT TRBV, TRBD and TRBJ reference genes, with CDR3 defined following IMGT. Clonotypes above 0.1% frequency were classified as highly expanded clones. Repertoire diversity was measured by Shannon entropy, and V-J evenness by the Gini coefficient. A clonotype was considered public if more than one individual shared it. The public reads were reanalyzed by TCRdb: fastp trimming at Q25, MiXCR alignment, in-frame beta chains only. Every entry covers one CDR3 protein and lists the most common genes and DNA from its rows. It is TCRdb's table, rather than the study itself, that gives the V and J calls and clone size. This sample holds a few hundred thousand distinct CDR3 sequences; approximately 12% were observed only once. The top ten clones comprise more than 8.5% of the sample.

V and J are trimmed by 4 bases and 1 base, and the gene matches miss 2 bases of the junction. The germline V gene (reference sequence) supplies CDR1 SEHNR and CDR2 FQNEAQ. Reading from cysteine to phenylalanine, the CDR3 counts 17 amino acids. This entry keeps only the CDR3 DNA: 51 bases, framed from base 1. These same records also appear under a second study, on T cells in Graves' hyperthyroidism and ophthalmopathy. Taken from the second paper: A patient counted as having stable Graves' hyperthyroidism if no progression to ophthalmopathy occurred over 18 months of follow-up. The hyperthyroidism patients were between 18 and 65 years old and newly diagnosed, with a disease duration of less than 2 months. Exclusion was applied to patients with uncontrolled infections, other autoimmune diseases, pregnancy or lactation. Clinical symptoms, serum thyroxine and TRAb, thyroid ultrasound, and orbital computed tomography formed the basis for the diagnoses. The first round of RT-PCR for the TCR CDR3 was performed with the HTBI primer set and the Qiagen OneStep RT-PCR kit. Blood samples also contained most of the expanded thyroid clonotypes (frequency above 0.001), which suggests that blood repertoires may reflect thyroid immune responses. In cross-validation, a model built on a 13 V-J signature told ophthalmopathy apart from stable hyperthyroidism with under 90% sensitivity and around 84% specificity, and in testing the same model reached 80%/75%. In validation, the model predicted progression to ophthalmopathy with around 71% sensitivity and around 72% specificity, a median of about six months before onset. A discovery cohort of about a hundred patients, roughly 43 with Graves' ophthalmopathy and approximately 57 with stable Graves' hyperthyroidism, was used to find distinguishing TCR V-J signatures. An independent validation cohort of around 19 hyperthyroidism patients and 17 patients who later progressed to ophthalmopathy tested prospective prediction of ophthalmopathy. The roughly 100 discovery patients were divided at random into training and test sets in a 7:3 ratio. In over five Graves' hyperthyroidism patients, the study also compared T-cell repertoires from thyroid tissue with T-cell repertoires from blood. After blood sampling, hyperthyroidism patients were treated with methimazole at a starting dose of 30 mg daily, and ophthalmopathy patients were treated with high-dose intravenous methylprednisolone. Libraries were constructed in a second round of multiplex PCR, after which size selection and purification were carried out. Sequencing of the libraries was done on an Illumina HiSeq2000 using paired-end 100 bp reads. SOAPnuke was used to process the raw data, with reads discarded if the reads contained adapters or uncalled bases, had a mean Phred below 15, or lacked an exact constant-primer or identifier match. High-quality paired reads were merged with COPE v1.2.5, and unique nucleotide sequences were defined as clonotypes. MiTCR v1.1 was used to align the clonotypes against IMGT TRBV, TRBD and TRBJ reference segments. Only V-J combinations with frequency above 0.0001, covering 99% to 99.2% of repertoires, were analysed. A TCS score was defined as the ratio between F50 (clonal expansion) and ExV (chaos), using BLOSUM62-based TCRdist between CDR3 peptides within each V-J. Welch's t-statistics and random forest reduced roughly 500 V-J features to roughly 13, which were used in a naive Bayes classifier (R e1071). Sample size was not statistically predetermined, and blinding of investigators to group allocation was not performed. The paper reports TCR Vbeta CDR3 sequencing of roughly 140 peripheral blood samples: 43 ophthalmopathy, fewer than 85 hyperthyroidism and around 17 progressor patients.

The chain is encoded by TRBV7-9 joined to TRBJ2-1; TRBD2 aligns with 15 central bases. The sequence was obtained from a man aged 30-40 years with Graves disease. Donor details come from another sample of the same person, matched by shared clones. Sequences were derived from peripheral blood mononuclear cells (PBMCs), sampled at new diagnosis, from a patient treated with antithyroid drugs. CDR3 reads: CASSYGTSGGSYNEQFF. The sequenced DNA: TGTGCCAGCAGCTACGGGACTAGCGGGGGGTCCTACAATGAGCAGTTCTTC.